This record looks at one T cell receptor (beta chain) sequence and its context. Its antigen is as yet unknown. Profiling relied on immunoSEQ multiplex PCR, and the TCRdb table lists in-frame clones only, not all of them. The sample yields fewer than 150,000 clones, roughly 93% seen once. The sample originates from a study of T cell responses to AZD1222 COVID-19 vaccine. Notes on the study in general: After the peak T cell response, and only then, were repertoires sampled. Spike-specific TCR breadth and depth both grew after two AZD1222 doses.

V was trimmed by 6 bases and J by 6 bases, leaving 15 bases between them. Germline CDR1 is SGHRS and CDR2 is YFSETQ. The CDR3 has 13 residues. This TCR was recovered from an adult in good health. The source was peripheral blood, collected on day 0 of AZD1222 vaccination. The J gene is TRBJ1-1, the V gene TRBV5-1, with D possibly TRBD1 on 5 matching bases. CDR3 DNA: TGCGCCAGCACCCTCCCAGGGATGGCTGAAGCTTTCTTT. This gives the protein CASTLPGMAEAFF.